This T cell receptor beta chain was retrieved from a study of vaccination and CD4 T cells after COVID-19. Study-wide background: Participants were given two doses of BNT162b2 or mRNA-1273 vaccine. Spike peptides, overlapping and drawn from SARS-CoV-2, HCoV-NL63, HCoV-OC43 and HCoV-229E, were used to stimulate cells. Each control culture was treated with a CEFX pool, an HIV-1 Nef pool, or no peptide. General study points: Reactive clonotype counts went from median about 20 after infection to roughly 41 after vaccination, nonsignificantly.

This clonotype has more than one count but fewer than ten. Antigen unknown. Sample treatment: roughly ten-day PBMC culture with coronavirus spike peptide pools or control peptides (ViraFEST assay). V lost 3 bases and J lost 6; bases outside the gene matches: 10. Germline values: CDR1 LNHDA, CDR2 SQIVND (reference sequence). The CDR3 loop spans 16 amino acids. Sequencing of cultured CD4+ T cell DNA used the Oncomine TCR Beta short-read assay. TCRdb redid the calling of the PCR reads with MiXCR, one entry per CDR3 protein. The table lists 12,000 to 15,000 distinct CDR3 sequences, less than 35% of them singletons.

Sequencing input: CD4+ T cells from blood, cultured in vitro. The source is a human donor who had recovered from COVID-19. This chain links TRBV19 with TRBJ1-2; 10 bases are a match to TRBD1. CDR3 residues: CASSILRPTGGHGYTF. The CDR3 nucleotides are TGTGCCAGTAGTATCTTACGCCCGACAGGGGGCCATGGCTACACCTTC. Together with reference TRBV19 and TRBJ1-2, the CDR3 gives the full variable domain: DGGITQSPKYLFRKEGQNVTLSCEQNLNHDAMYWYRQDPGQGLRLIYYSQIVNDFQKGDIAEGYSVSREKKESFPLTVTSAQKNPTAFYLCASSILRPTGGHGYTFGSGTRLTVV.